The 28 T cell receptor beta chains in this list originate from one sample, sequenced in a study of blood T cell repertoires in COVID-19. Assay: immunoSEQ multiplex PCR; the TCRdb copy retains only in-frame clones and omits some. Of 100,000 or so clones listed, 86% were seen once; the top ten hold 10% to 15%. Sequenced sample: peripheral blood. The receptors here all came from a woman aged 55-69 years in a cohort sampled during active or convalescent COVID-19.

The CDR3: CASSYSTGTDTQYF. CDR3 in DNA: TGTGCCAGCAGTTACTCGACAGGAACAGATACGCAGTATTTT. The gene calls are TRBV6-5 and TRBJ2-3; TRBD1 is a possible D gene (6 bases). CDR3 size: 14 residues. Germline CDR1 reads MNHEY; CDR2 reads SVGAGI. V lost 0 bases, J lost 3 bases, and 7 bases lay in between.

The chain recombines TRBV3-1 (or the pseudogene TRBV3-2) with TRBJ2-1, with TRBD2 matching over 13 bases. With 11 bases clipped from V and 2 bases from J, the junction kept 6 bases outside the gene matches. Germline V gene data show CDR1 as LGHDT and CDR2 as YNNKEL (reference sequence). This CDR3 is built from 15 residues. The CDR3 DNA follows: TGTGCCCCCCCGGGGACTAGCGGGACCTACAATGAGCAGTTCTTC. Amino acid sequence: CAPPGTSGTYNEQFF.

This chain uses TRBV30 with TRBJ1-2; TRBD1 aligns across 10 bases. The trim removed 2 bases at V and 8 bases at J, leaving 8 bases unmatched. Germline V gives CDR1 GTSNPN, CDR2 SVGIG (reference sequence). The CDR3 sequence is 14 residues long. CDR3 loop: CAWSQLGTGDGYTF. In DNA, the CDR3 is TGTGCCTGGAGTCAATTGGGGACAGGGGACGGCTACACCTTC.

The rearrangement links TRBV6-5 to TRBJ2-2; D is unresolved. The CDR3 is made up of 14 amino acids. The ends were cut back, 6 bases at V and 2 bases at J, with 10 bases in the middle. Germline V lookup: CDR1 MNHEY, CDR2 SVGAGI. The CDR3 sequence: CASRKTSNTGELFF. Here the CDR3 DNA reads TGTGCCAGCAGGAAGACAAGTAACACCGGGGAGCTGTTTTTT.

The rearrangement uses TRBV5-8 and TRBJ2-7; D may be TRBD1 (6 bases). Germline CDR1 is SGHTS and CDR2 is YDEGEE. V was clipped by 1 base and J by 2 bases, with 10 bases between them. The CDR3 is 14 amino acids. The DNA for the CDR3 is TGTGCCAGCAGCTTGCCGGGACATACCTACGAGCAGTACTTC. Amino acid sequence: CASSLPGHTYEQYF.

V gene TRBV6-2 or TRBV6-3 combines with J gene TRBJ2-7; D is ambiguous. This CDR3 contains 13 residues. Trimming removed 0 bases from V and 3 bases from J, with 6 bases in between. Germline V CDR1 and CDR2: MNHEY, SVGEGT. The chain's CDR3 is CASSYSGSYEQYF. CDR3 in DNA: TGTGCCAGCAGTTACTCGGGCAGCTACGAGCAGTACTTC.

The chain uses TRBV19 and TRBJ1-3; D unclear. Trimming removed 5 bases from V and 3 bases from J, with 11 bases in between. The germline V gene encodes CDR1 LNHDA and CDR2 SQIVND (reference sequence). The CDR3 sequence is 14 residues long. DNA for the CDR3: TGTGCCAGTAGTCTGGCCAGCGGTGGAAACACCATATATTTT. This encodes CASSLASGGNTIYF.

The chain is built from TRBV14 and TRBJ2-5; a weak D match, TRBD2 (6 bases). Trimming took off 6 bases at V and 14 bases at J, with 28 bases between the two ends. CDR1 and CDR2 (germline): SGHDN, FVKESK. The CDR3 extends over 15 amino acids. This CDR3 reads CASSPGDYSSGLAYF. In nucleotides, the CDR3 is TGTGCCAGCAGTCCGGGAGATTATTCTTCAGGCCTTGCTTACTTC. Complete variable domain (other parts from reference TRBV14 and TRBJ2-5): EAGVTQFPSHSVIEKGQTVTLRCDPISGHDNLYWYRRVMGKEIKFLLHFVKESKQDESGMPNNRFLAERTGGTYSTLKVQPAELEDSGVYFCASSPGDYSSGLAYFGPGTRLLVL.

The rearrangement links TRBV30 to TRBJ1-5, with TRBD1 as a possible D gene (6 bases). The CDR3 is 14 residues long. Trimming took off 6 bases at V and 7 bases at J, with 19 bases between the two ends. Germline V gene data show CDR1 as GTSNPN and CDR2 as SVGIG (reference sequence). CDR3 in amino acids: CACQGGGFGQPQHF. In nucleotides, the CDR3 is TGTGCCTGTCAGGGAGGGGGGTTTGGCCAGCCCCAGCATTTT.

The sample holds a few counts of this clone. The chain combines TRBV16 with TRBJ2-7, with 7 bases fitting TRBD1. Germline lookup yields CDR1 KGHSY and CDR2 FQNENV. This CDR3 has 12 residues. The V gene end was trimmed by 4 bases and the J gene end by 6 bases; junction bases not matched to a gene: 3. The CDR3 region has the DNA TGTGCCAGCAGCCCGGGACAGCCCGAGCAGTACTTC. The encoded protein is CASSPGQPEQYF. Full variable domain (rest looked up from reference TRBV16 and TRBJ2-7): GEEVAQTPKHLVRGEGQKAKLYCAPIKGHSYVFWYQQVLKNEFKFLISFQNENVFDETGMPKERFSAKCLPNSPCSLEIQATKLEDSAVYFCASSPGQPEQYFGPGTRLTVT.

The chain joins TRBV21-1 to TRBJ2-2; no check of the table's D call, TRBD1, against the DNA was made. TRBV21-1 is a listed pseudogene. The CDR3 contains 16 residues. The CDR3 coding sequence is TGTGCCAGCAGCAAAGAGTCCGGACAGGGAACCGGGGAGCTGTTTTTT. Residues: CASSKESGQGTGELFF.

To note about this clone: The germline gene is not matched at one end of the junction; a read error may be the cause. The chain carries TRBV4-1 and TRBJ2-5; the match to TRBD2 covers 7 bases. The CDR3 sequence is 13 residues long. CDR1 MGHRA and CDR2 YSYEKL come from the germline V gene. CDR3: CASSQDMWTRGDF. CDR3 nucleotide sequence: TGCGCCAGCAGCCAAGATATGTGGACTAGGGGCGACTTC.

The rearrangement links TRBV18 to TRBJ1-3; D is perhaps TRBD1 (5 bases). CDR3 length equals 16 residues. Trimming shortened V by 6 bases and J by 0 bases, and 15 bases separated the two germline ends. CDR1 is KGHSH and CDR2 is LQKENI in the germline V gene. The CDR3 sequence is CASSHSRGSSGNTIYF. The CDR3 DNA follows: TGTGCCAGCTCTCATTCAAGGGGCAGCTCTGGAAACACCATATATTTT. The whole variable domain, filled in from reference TRBV18 and TRBJ1-3, reads NAGVMQNPRHLVRRRGQEARLRCSPMKGHSHVYWYRQLPEEGLKFMVYLQKENIIDESGMPKERFSAEFPKEGPSILRIQQVVRGDSAAYFCASSHSRGSSGNTIYFGEGSWLTVV.

This chain connects TRBV10-3 to TRBJ2-5; D is uncertain. The V and J ends lost 0 bases and 1 base respectively, with 6 bases between them. This CDR3 comprises 14 residues. CDR1 and CDR2 from the germline V gene are ENHRY and SYGVKD. As DNA, the CDR3 is TGTGCCATCAGTGAGTCACTGCTCCAAGAGACCCAGTACTTC. Its protein is CAISESLLQETQYF.

The rearrangement links TRBV28 to TRBJ2-7; 9 nucleotides align to TRBD1. The CDR3 runs to 15 residues. With 5 bases clipped from V and 3 bases from J, the junction kept 8 bases outside the gene matches. Germline CDR1 is MDHEN and CDR2 is SYDVKM. CDR3 nucleotides: TGTGCCAGCAGTCTCGGACAGGGGCGAAACTACGAGCAGTACTTC. Its translation is CASSLGQGRNYEQYF.

The V and J genes are TRBV6-2 or TRBV6-3 and TRBJ1-6; D ambiguous. Trimming pared 6 bases from V and 9 bases from J, leaving 12 bases between. CDR1 is MNHEY, CDR2 SVGEGT, per germline. This CDR3 comprises 13 residues. The CDR3 bases are TGTGCCAGCAGCAACCCGATGGCTTCACCCCTCCACTTT. Its protein is CASSNPMASPLHF.

This clone was recorded a few times. This chain uses TRBV27 with TRBJ2-7, with 10 bases aligning to TRBD2. Losses at the gene ends were 4 bases for V and 3 bases for J; bases not matched to a gene: 0. Germline CDR1 is MNHEY and CDR2 is SMNVEV (reference sequence). CDR3 length equals 13 residues. The DNA for the CDR3 is TGTGCCAGCAGTTCTAGCGGGAGCTACGAGCAGTACTTC. Encoded protein: CASSSSGSYEQYF.

The chain links TRBV5-5 to TRBJ2-7, with TRBD1 as a possible D gene (6 bases). CDR3 length: 16 residues. Deletions cut 0 bases from V and 4 bases from J, with 17 bases between. Germline V gene sequence: CDR1 SGHKS, CDR2 YYEKEE (reference sequence). CDR3 coding DNA: TGTGCCAGCAGCTTGGGGCCGGGGACGGGGACATACGAGCAGTACTTC. This sequence encodes CASSLGPGTGTYEQYF.

A word on this clone: A read error may account for a junction end that differs from germline. The chain is built from TRBV5-1 and TRBJ2-1; 7 nucleotides match TRBD2. Germline CDR1 reads SGHRS; CDR2 reads YFSETQ. There are 11 residues in the CDR3. The CDR3 region is CASSRDYQWIF. The DNA of the CDR3 is TGCGCCAGCAGCCGGGACTACCAGTGGATCTTC.

The rearrangement joins TRBV5-1 to TRBJ1-5; no firm D call. Trimming pared 5 bases from V and 0 bases from J, leaving 12 bases between. The CDR3 is 15 residues long. Germline lookup yields CDR1 SGHRS and CDR2 YFSETQ. This CDR3 is CASRERPSSNQPQHF. The CDR3 DNA is TGCGCCAGCAGGGAGCGCCCCTCTAGCAATCAGCCCCAGCATTTT.

The J gene is TRBJ1-1, the V gene TRBV6-1; 9 bases are shared with TRBD1. The CDR3 has 14 amino acids. The ends lost 1 base at V and 7 bases at J; junction bases unmatched: 4. Germline V gene lookup returns CDR1 MNHNS and CDR2 SASEGT. This CDR3 is CASSEGTGGLEAFF. CDR3 nucleotide sequence: TGTGCCAGCAGTGAAGGAACAGGGGGCCTTGAAGCTTTCTTT.

The rearrangement uses TRBV7-3 and TRBJ2-3; the match to TRBD2 covers 9 bases. Germline CDR1 and CDR2: SGHTA and FQGTGA. V lost 7 bases to trimming and J lost 1 base; unmatched junction nucleotides: 6. This CDR3 is 15 amino acids long. CDR3 in amino acids: CASTAASGGTDTQYF. In DNA, the CDR3 is TGTGCCAGCACGGCGGCTAGCGGGGGCACAGATACGCAGTATTTT.

The chain uses TRBV5-1 and TRBJ1-3; the D gene is possibly TRBD1 (5 bases). In germline, CDR1 is SGHRS, CDR2 YFSETQ. The CDR3 consists of 16 residues. V was pared by 4 bases and J by 0 bases, with 14 bases between. Here the CDR3 DNA reads TGCGCCAGCAGCCACGGACGGGGGTACTCTGGAAACACCATATATTTT. Residues: CASSHGRGYSGNTIYF. Full variable domain (remainder filled in from reference TRBV5-1 and TRBJ1-3): KAGVTQTPRYLIKTRGQQVTLSCSPISGHRSVSWYQQTPGQGLQFLFEYFSETQRNKGNFPGRFSGRQFSNSRSEMNVSTLELGDSALYLCASSHGRGYSGNTIYFGEGSWLTVV.

V and J are TRBV7-8 and TRBJ2-7; tentative D call: TRBD2 (5 bases). Trimming removed 1 base at V and 0 bases at J, with 13 bases between. CDR3 length: 16 amino acids. Per the germline V gene, CDR1 is SGHVS and CDR2 is FQNEAQ. The CDR3 here is CASSLVEVSLSYEQYF. The CDR3 DNA reads as TGTGCCAGCAGCTTAGTGGAGGTCTCCCTCTCCTACGAGCAGTACTTC. Based on the CDR3 plus reference TRBV7-8 and TRBJ2-7, the full variable domain is GAGVSQSPRYKVAKRGQDVALRCDPISGHVSLFWYQQALGQGPEFLTYFQNEAQLDKSGLPSDRFFAERPEGSVSTLKIQRTQQEDSAVYLCASSLVEVSLSYEQYFGPGTRLTVT.

This chain links TRBV7-9 with TRBJ2-5; D gene uncertain. This CDR3 comprises 12 residues. Trimming pared 6 bases from V and 4 bases from J, leaving 9 bases between. Germline V gene data show CDR1 as SEHNR and CDR2 as FQNEAQ (reference sequence). CDR3 residues: CASSQEGETQYF. Here the CDR3 DNA reads TGTGCCAGCAGTCAGGAAGGAGAGACCCAGTACTTC.

V usage is TRBV9 and J usage is TRBJ2-5, with 7 nucleotides matching TRBD1. Germline loops: CDR1 SGDLS, CDR2 YYNGEE. This CDR3 contains 16 residues. The V segment lost 4 bases and the J segment 2 bases; nucleotides outside the gene matches: 11. CDR3 in amino acids: CASSPRQGSGQETQYF. The CDR3 DNA reads as TGTGCCAGCAGCCCGCGACAGGGTTCGGGTCAAGAGACCCAGTACTTC.

The CDR3 is CASADRGMAQHF. Here the CDR3 DNA reads TGTGCCAGCGCAGACAGGGGTATGGCCCAGCATTTT. The V gene is TRBV28, the J gene TRBJ1-5, with 8 bases aligning to TRBD1. Germline V gene sequence: CDR1 MDHEN, CDR2 SYDVKM. Trimming took 8 bases from V and 11 from J; bases not matched to a gene: 8. CDR3 size: 12 residues.

The J gene is TRBJ1-2, the V gene TRBV27; maybe TRBD1 (6 bases). The CDR3 has 16 residues. Trimming shortened V by 5 bases and J by 0 bases, and 16 bases separated the two germline ends. Germline CDR1 and CDR2: MNHEY and SMNVEV (reference sequence). The CDR3 loop is CASSTIARGSNYGYTF. In DNA, the CDR3 is TGTGCCAGCAGTACAATCGCGAGGGGGTCTAACTATGGCTACACCTTC.